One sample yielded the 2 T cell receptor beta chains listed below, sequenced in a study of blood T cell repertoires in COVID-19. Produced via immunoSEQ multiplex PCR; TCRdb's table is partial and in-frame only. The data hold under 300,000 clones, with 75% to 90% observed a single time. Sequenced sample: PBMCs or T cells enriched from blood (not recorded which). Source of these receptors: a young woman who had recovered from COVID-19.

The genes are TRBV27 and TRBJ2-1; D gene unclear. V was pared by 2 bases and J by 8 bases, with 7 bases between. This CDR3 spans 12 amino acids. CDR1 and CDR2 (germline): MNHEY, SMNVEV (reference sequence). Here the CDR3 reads CASSLNGHEQFF. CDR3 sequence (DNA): TGTGCCAGCAGTTTAAATGGCCATGAGCAGTTCTTC.

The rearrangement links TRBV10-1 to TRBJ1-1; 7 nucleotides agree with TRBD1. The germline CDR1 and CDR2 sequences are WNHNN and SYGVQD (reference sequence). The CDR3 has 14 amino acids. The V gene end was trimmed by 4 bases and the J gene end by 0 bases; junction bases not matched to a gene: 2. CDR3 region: CASSVGQMNTEAFF. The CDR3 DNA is TGCGCCAGCAGTGTGGGACAGATGAACACTGAAGCTTTCTTT.